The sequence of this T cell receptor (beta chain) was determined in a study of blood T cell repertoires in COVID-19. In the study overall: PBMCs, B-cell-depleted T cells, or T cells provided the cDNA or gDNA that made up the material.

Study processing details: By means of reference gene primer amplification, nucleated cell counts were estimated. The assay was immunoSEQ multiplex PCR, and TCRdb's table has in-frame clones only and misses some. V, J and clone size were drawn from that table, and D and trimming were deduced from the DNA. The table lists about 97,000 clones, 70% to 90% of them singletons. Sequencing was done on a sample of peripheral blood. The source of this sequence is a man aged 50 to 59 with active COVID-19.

CDR3 in amino acids: CASSALLAGGRFF. The CDR3 bases are TGTGCCAGCAGCGCCCTACTAGCGGGGGGCCGGTTCTTC. The chain employs TRBV9 and TRBJ2-1, with TRBD2 identical over 12 bases. Trimming took 3 bases from V and 15 from J; bases not matched to a gene: 7. The CDR3 runs 13 residues. In germline, CDR1 is SGDLS, CDR2 YYNGEE.